The clone carrying this TCR beta chain has more than one count but fewer than ten. The antigen is undetermined. Germline values: CDR1 SGHTA, CDR2 FQGNSA. The CDR3 totals 14 residues. Deletions cut 1 base from V and 6 bases from J, with 10 bases between. The sample comes from a study of identical twins. Study-level points and caveats: Cord blood's abundant beta clonotypes had fewer insertions, unlike memory repertoires. The study reached conclusions through statistical analysis that was cross-sectional, not following the same donors.

Unique molecular identifiers were present on cDNA, and template switching added a universal primer site. TCRdb reprocessed the 5' RACE reads with MiXCR, giving one entry per CDR3 protein. The sample shows about 480,000 distinct CDR3 sequences, approximately 15% of them seen only once. This same sample was also part of a study on yellow fever vaccine responses in identical twins.

The TCR sequence derives from a woman under 30 in good health. Sequencing input: CD4+ T cells sorted from blood. This chain connects TRBV7-2 to TRBJ2-1; a weak D match, TRBD2 (5 bases). The DNA of the CDR3 is TGTGCCAGCAGCTTAGGGTTCCGGGGCAATGAGCAGTTCTTC. Protein: CASSLGFRGNEQFF.